This T cell receptor beta chain was captured by sequencing in a study of blood T cell repertoires in COVID-19. The length of the CDR3 is 9 residues. From germline, CDR1 is DFQATT and CDR2 SNEGSKA (reference sequence). Clones were sequenced by immunoSEQ multiplex PCR, and TCRdb holds only the in-frame ones, with some missing. Of 70,000 or so clones listed, 90% are singletons. The source material was peripheral blood. This sequence originates from a woman aged 18-29 years with acute or convalescent COVID-19. This chain links TRBV20-1 with TRBJ1-1; TRBD1 might be the D (6 bases). The CDR3 spells CKQGTEAFF. The CDR3 DNA follows: TGCAAGCAGGGGACTGAAGCTTTCTTT.